The 10 T cell receptor beta chains in this list originate from one sample, sequenced in a study of Ad26.COV2.S vaccination and SARS-CoV-2 variants. Libraries were prepared by immunoSEQ multiplex PCR; TCRdb keeps only in-frame clonotypes and omits some of them. The data contain some 480,000 clones, around 88% of them singletons. The treatment is: some 19 received Ad26.COV2.S at low or high dose, single or two shots; 5 received placebo; per-sample allocation not given. Following the first vaccine or placebo injection, samples were taken on day 63. Sequenced here: peripheral blood, sampled in a trial of Ad26.COV2.S vaccine versus placebo. Receptor source: a person aged 18-65 years who received the Ad26.COV2.S COVID-19 vaccine or a placebo.

The chain carries TRBV4-3 and TRBJ1-5, with a possible D match to TRBD1 (6 bases). V lost 0 bases to trimming and J lost 6 bases, with 12 bases between them. Per germline, CDR1 LGHNA and CDR2 YSLEER. CDR3 length: 15 residues. The CDR3 is CASSQELQGSQPQHF. The CDR3 coding sequence is TGCGCCAGCAGCCAAGAACTACAGGGATCTCAGCCCCAGCATTTT.

This clone occurred a few times. CDR3 bases: TGTGCCAGCAGCCGACAGGGGGCGGACGAGCAGTACTTC. It is translated as CASSRQGADEQYF. The chain joins TRBV12-3 or TRBV12-4 to TRBJ2-7; 10 nucleotides agree with TRBD1. This CDR3 spans 13 amino acids. V lost 6 bases and J lost 5; bases outside the gene matches: 4.

This chain connects TRBV15 to TRBJ2-1; no firm D call. V was pared by 0 bases and J by 13 bases, with 10 bases between. This CDR3 has 12 amino acids. Germline V gives CDR1 LNHNV, CDR2 YYDKDF (reference sequence). CDR3 sequence reads: CATSRDQHFQFF. The CDR3 DNA sequence: TGTGCCACCAGCAGAGATCAACACTTCCAGTTCTTC.

The chain recombines TRBV18 with TRBJ2-2; 11 nucleotides match TRBD1. This CDR3 is 17 amino acids long. Trimming at V came to 0 bases and at J to 5 bases, leaving 5 bases not matched to a gene. Germline CDR1 reads KGHSH; CDR2 reads LQKENI. Here the CDR3 reads CASSPPSGTGGTGELFF. In DNA form, the CDR3 reads TGTGCCAGCTCACCACCCTCCGGGACAGGGGGTACCGGGGAGCTGTTTTTT.

The V call is TRBV5-1, the J call TRBJ2-3; 8 nucleotides align to TRBD2. From germline, CDR1 is SGHRS and CDR2 YFSETQ. This CDR3 contains 14 residues. The junction had 5 bases not matched to a gene; V was cut back by 3 bases and J by 5 bases. The chain's CDR3 is CASSSGTREDTQYF. DNA of the CDR3: TGCGCCAGCAGCTCCGGGACTAGGGAAGATACGCAGTATTTT.

This sequence joins TRBV27 and TRBJ2-7; 11 nucleotides agree with TRBD2. The length of the CDR3 is 16 residues. The junction had 6 bases not matched to a gene; V was cut back by 3 bases and J by 2 bases. Germline V gives CDR1 MNHEY, CDR2 SMNVEV (reference sequence). The CDR3: CASSFWPSGRTYEQYF. The CDR3 DNA reads TGTGCCAGCAGTTTTTGGCCTAGCGGGAGGACCTACGAGCAGTACTTC.

This chain joins TRBV2 and TRBJ2-2; TRBD1 aligns across 9 bases. The CDR3 contains 14 residues. V was pared by 8 bases and J by 6 bases, with 7 bases of the junction left unmatched. Germline CDR1 and CDR2: SNHLY and FYNNEI. CDR3 sequence: CASHRGQGSGELFF. The CDR3 DNA follows: TGTGCCAGCCACAGGGGGCAAGGCTCCGGGGAGCTGTTTTTT.

This clone is a singleton in its sample. This chain joins TRBV4-3 and TRBJ2-1, with D hard to call. V lost 0 bases, J lost 7 bases, and 10 bases lay in between. CDR3 length: 14 amino acids. In germline, CDR1 is LGHNA, CDR2 YSLEER. CDR3 protein: CASSQEVGLNEQFF. CDR3 bases: TGCGCCAGCAGCCAAGAAGTGGGATTAAATGAGCAGTTCTTC.

The chain recombines TRBV11-2 with TRBJ2-1; 12 bases line up with TRBD2. Germline V gene sequence: CDR1 SGHAT, CDR2 FQNNGV. Trimming removed 1 base from V and 8 bases from J; junction bases left unmatched: 9. The CDR3 runs to 17 residues. The CDR3 spells CASSLGLASGRGDEQFF. The CDR3 DNA sequence: TGTGCCAGCAGCTTAGGCCTCGCTAGCGGGAGGGGCGATGAGCAGTTCTTC. The full variable domain, completed using reference TRBV11-2 and TRBJ2-1, is EAGVAQSPRYKIIEKRQSVAFWCNPISGHATLYWYQQILGQGPKLLIQFQNNGVVDDSQLPKDRFSAERLKGVDSTLKIQPAKLEDSAVYLCASSLGLASGRGDEQFFGPGTRLTVL.

The rearrangement joins TRBV9 to TRBJ1-2; no firm D call. Germline V CDR1 and CDR2: SGDLS, YYNGEE. The CDR3 has 17 residues. Between the trimmed V and J ends, which lost 0 bases and 8 bases, there was a span of 23 bases. DNA for the CDR3: TGTGCCAGCAGCGTAGGAGACCGAGGAGGTCGTTTTTACGGCTACACCTTC. Protein product: CASSVGDRGGRFYGYTF.